This TCR beta chain was captured by sequencing in a study of T cell repertoires in cytomegalovirus infection. On the study more broadly: Signatures in public TCR beta sequences pointed to both CMV infection and matching HLA type. Regarding the study as a whole: HLA-C-restricted TCR beta clonotypes specific for CMV led the ex vivo response. Accumulated public TCR beta family frequency recognized individuals carrying CMV together with the relevant HLA.

Regarding this clonotype: Its antigen is still unknown.

TCRdb redid the calling of the reads with MiXCR, one entry per CDR3 protein. The sample consists of under 300,000 distinct CDR3 sequences, about a sixth of them appearing once. The CDR3 totals 13 residues. V lost 6 bases to trimming and J lost 3 bases, with 9 bases between them. The chain recombines TRBV12-3 or TRBV12-4 with TRBJ1-5, with D unresolved. The sequencing sample was made of CD8+ T cells from PBMCs. The TCR originated in a human donor in good health (CMV status not recorded). Some clones in this sample may be carry-over from other donors' samples. CDR3 in amino acids: CASSLEPNQPQHF. The CDR3 nucleotides are TGTGCCAGCAGCCTTGAACCCAATCAGCCCCAGCATTTT.